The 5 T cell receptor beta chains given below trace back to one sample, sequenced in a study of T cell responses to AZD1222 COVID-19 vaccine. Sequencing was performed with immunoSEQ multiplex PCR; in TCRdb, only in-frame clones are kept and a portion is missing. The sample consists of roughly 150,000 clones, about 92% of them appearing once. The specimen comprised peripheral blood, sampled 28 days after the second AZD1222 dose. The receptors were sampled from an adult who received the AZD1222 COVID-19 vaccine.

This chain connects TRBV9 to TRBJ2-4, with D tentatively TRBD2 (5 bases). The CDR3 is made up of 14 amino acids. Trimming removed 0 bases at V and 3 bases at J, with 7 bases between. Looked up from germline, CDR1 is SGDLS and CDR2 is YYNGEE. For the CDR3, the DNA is TGTGCCAGCAGCGTAGCAGAGGGCAAAAACATTCAGTACTTC. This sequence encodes CASSVAEGKNIQYF.

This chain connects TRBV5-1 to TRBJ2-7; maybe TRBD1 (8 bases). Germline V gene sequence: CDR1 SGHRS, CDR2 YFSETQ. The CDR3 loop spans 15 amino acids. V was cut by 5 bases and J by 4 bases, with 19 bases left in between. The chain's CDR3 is CASSFLTGEGYEQYF. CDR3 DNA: TGCGCCAGCAGTTTCTTGACAGGGGAGGGGTACGAGCAGTACTTC.

CDR3 region: CASSLASGAETQYF. The CDR3 bases are TGTGCCAGCAGCTTAGCTTCAGGGGCAGAGACCCAGTACTTC. The gene calls are TRBV7-9 and TRBJ2-5; D is possibly TRBD1 (6 bases). This CDR3 comprises 14 residues. Germline lookup yields CDR1 SEHNR and CDR2 FQNEAQ (reference sequence). V was pared by 0 bases and J by 4 bases, with 9 bases between.

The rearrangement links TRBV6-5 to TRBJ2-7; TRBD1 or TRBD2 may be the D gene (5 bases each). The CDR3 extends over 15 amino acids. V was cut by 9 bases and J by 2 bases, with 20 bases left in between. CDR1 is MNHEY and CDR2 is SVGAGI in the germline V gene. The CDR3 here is CASAPPRDGTYEQYF. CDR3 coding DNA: TGTGCCAGTGCCCCCCCTCGGGACGGGACCTACGAGCAGTACTTC.

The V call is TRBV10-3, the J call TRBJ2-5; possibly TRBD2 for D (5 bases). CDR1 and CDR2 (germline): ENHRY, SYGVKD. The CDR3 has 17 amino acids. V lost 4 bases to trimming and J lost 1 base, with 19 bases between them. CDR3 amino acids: CAISGGPGTSTQETQYF. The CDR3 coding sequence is TGTGCCATCAGTGGGGGTCCCGGCACTAGTACCCAAGAGACCCAGTACTTC.